The rows below give T cell receptor beta chains drawn from one sample of a study of T cell changes during pregnancy in multiple sclerosis. Data came from immunoSEQ multiplex PCR; TCRdb stores just in-frame clones and leaves some out. The table shows tens of thousands of clones, with 90% occurring only once. The sequences come from CD8+ T cells from peripheral blood mononuclear cells, collected before pregnancy. The origin of the receptors is a female donor with multiple sclerosis, enrolled in a pregnancy study. Each CDR3 is given with its conserved first and last residue. The size entry is marked missing in some rows and otherwise reads once, few, many or a size class.

>TRBJ1-2|TRBV19|-
CASSLGGTYGYTF
>TRBJ2-7|TRBV10-2|-
CASKEVHEQYF
>TRBJ1-5|TRBV19|-
CASSMTGPYSNQPQHF
>TRBJ2-1|TRBV6-5|-
CASRNRDTSYNEQFF
>TRBJ1-2|TRBV7-9|-
CASILGATGGYTF
>TRBJ2-2|TRBV5-4|-
CASSSSGSDTGELFF
>TRBJ2-3|TRBV19|-
CASSIWGLNTDTQYF
>TRBJ2-7|TRBV7-9|-
CASSLGTRGYYEQYF
>TRBJ2-3|TRBV10-1|-
CASSEESTDTQYF
>TRBJ1-3|TRBV6-6|-
CASGADGSGNTIYF
>TRBJ1-6|TRBV7-2|-
CASSPRTGGNSPLHF
>TRBJ2-7|TRBV6-5|-
CASAIWDSHYEQYF
>TRBJ1-1|TRBV21-1|-
CASTPRVTEAFF
>TRBJ2-7|TRBV19|-
CASSTAGTSDEQYF
>TRBJ1-1|TRBV29-1|-
CSVEDLEGSTEAFF
>TRBJ2-7|TRBV10-3|-
CAISEPERRSSYEQYF
>TRBJ2-7|TRBV16|many
CASSQYRGIAYEQYF
>TRBJ2-7|TRBV14|-
CASSGGDSYEQYF
>TRBJ1-3|TRBV4-3|-
CASSQVWLAGTGSGNTIYF
>TRBJ2-7|TRBV7-9|-
CASRDGSYEQYF
>TRBJ2-4|TRBV12-5|-
CASGLGGLAGGKDIQYF
>TRBJ1-1|TRBV4-3|-
CASSQGVGDRGEAFF
>TRBJ2-1|TRBV5-4|-
CASSPREGSYNEQFF
>TRBJ2-7|TRBV27|-
CASSLLLGNEQYF
>TRBJ1-4|TRBV6-1|-
CASSETVTNEKLFF
>TRBJ2-7|TRBV6-1|once
CASSEFQLIRGLGEQYF
>TRBJ2-7|TRBV7-6|-
CASTAGGHYEQYF
>TRBJ2-3|TRBV5-1|once
CASSQTSGIVTDTQYF
>TRBJ2-7|TRBV5-1|once
CASSLEIAGEQYF
>TRBJ1-1|TRBV11-2|-
CASREPGPNTEAFF
>TRBJ2-1|TRBV6-1|-
CASSEASNGNEQFF
>TRBJ1-5|TRBV30|-
CAFAGGSHQPQHF
>TRBJ1-4|TRBV11-1|few
CASSLGRFGEKLFF
>TRBJ2-3|TRBV13|-
CASSLLPDTQYF